In this sample, the clone carrying this T cell receptor (beta chain) turned up once. Its matching antigen is unknown. 13 Jbeta primers and 60 Vbeta primers were used for the PCR. The table came from immunoSEQ multiplex PCR; TCRdb's copy has only in-frame clones and leaves some out. The sample comprises about 160,000 clones, 80% to 90% of which are singletons, and approximately 12% rests with the top ten. Germline CDR1 and CDR2: SGHDT and YYEEEE. Between the trimmed V and J ends, which lost 1 base and 8 bases, there was a span of 13 bases. The CDR3 runs 15 residues. The data derive from a study of cytomegalovirus exposure and HLA in healthy donors. Study information: Caucasian-associated ancestry cluster membership applied to about four fifths of under 450 genotyped donors. Study-wide results and limits: Within a later analysis, the majority of CMV-associated TCR beta chains appeared HLA-restricted. Despite most TCR sequences being rare, some public TCRs occurred in many donors. A prior analysis recorded that most TCR beta V segments were productive about 90% or about 30% of the time.

The rearrangement uses TRBV5-6 and TRBJ1-6; maybe TRBD1 (5 bases). Input material: PBMCs. This receptor was taken from a man between 45 and 60 years old in good health and CMV-seropositive. The CDR3 DNA follows: TGTGCCAGCAGCTTGATAGCCAGGGTGGATTCACCCCTCCACTTT. Its translation is CASSLIARVDSPLHF.